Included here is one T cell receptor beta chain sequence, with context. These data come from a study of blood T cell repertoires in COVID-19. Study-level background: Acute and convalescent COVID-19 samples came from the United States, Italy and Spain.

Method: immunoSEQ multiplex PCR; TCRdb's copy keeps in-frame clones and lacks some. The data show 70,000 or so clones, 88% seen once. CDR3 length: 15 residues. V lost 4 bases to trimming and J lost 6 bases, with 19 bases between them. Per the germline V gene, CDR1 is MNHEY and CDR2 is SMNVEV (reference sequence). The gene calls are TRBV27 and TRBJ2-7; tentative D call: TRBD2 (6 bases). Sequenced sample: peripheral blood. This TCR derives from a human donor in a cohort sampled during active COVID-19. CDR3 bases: TGTGCCAGCAGTTCCCTCGGCAGGGACTTGCCCGAGCAGTACTTC. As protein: CASSSLGRDLPEQYF.